The present TCR beta chain was sequenced within a study of OX40 agonist ivuxolimab in advanced cancers. Study background: The dose of intravenous ivuxolimab that patients received every 2 weeks ranged from 0.01 to 10 mg/kg.

CDR1 and CDR2 (germline): SGHRS, YFSETQ. The CDR3 extends over 15 amino acids. Unmatched junction bases numbered 4, after V lost 1 base and J lost 3 bases. Sequencing used immunoSEQ multiplex PCR; TCRdb keeps in-frame clones, though not all of them. Of about 50,000 clones in the sample, 92% were seen once. This TCR was sampled from an adult with an advanced solid tumor such as melanoma, head and neck, liver or kidney cancer. J is TRBJ1-1 and V is TRBV5-1; TRBD1 agrees at 9 bases. Sequencing was performed on CD4+ or CD8+ T cells sorted from blood, taken in a trial of the OX40 agonist ivuxolimab. The CDR3 here is CASSLTGGEYTEAFF. The CDR3 coding sequence is TGCGCCAGCAGCTTGACAGGGGGCGAGTACACTGAAGCTTTCTTT.